This T cell receptor (beta chain) was sequenced during a study of shared clonotypes between healthy human individuals. Regarding the study as a whole: Lower generation probabilities were found for non-shared clonotypes than for those shared by all four donors.

CDR1 and CDR2 (germline): SGHAT, FQNNGV. V lost 5 bases, J lost 5 bases, and 9 bases lay in between. The CDR3 covers 13 residues. Each subset's genomic DNA was shared equally among a number of immunoSEQ plates. Libraries were prepared by immunoSEQ multiplex PCR; TCRdb keeps only in-frame clonotypes and omits some of them. The sample has over 2,000,000 clones; over 85% are singletons. For this clone: Antigen unknown.

Naive CD8 cells comprised CD45RO-negative, CCR7-positively selected cells, excluding terminally differentiated effector memory CD45RA+ cells. The study drew all its donors from Caucasian adults living in Nashville, Tennessee. This TCR came from a man aged 18 to 30 in good health. Some clones in this sample may be carry-over from other donors' samples. V and J are TRBV11-2 and TRBJ2-2; unclear D gene. Source material: naive CD8+ T cells from PBMCs. The DNA for the CDR3 is TGTGCCAGCAGCAGGGTGAATACCGGGGAGCTGTTTTTT. It specifies CASSRVNTGELFF.